One sample yielded the 7 T cell receptor beta chains listed below, sequenced in a study of T cells in Graves' hyperthyroidism and ophthalmopathy. RNA transcripts served as the template for amplifying TCR beta CDR3 regions. When the TCR CDR3 underwent first-round RT-PCR, the HTBI primer set was used. TCRdb re-called the multiplex PCR reads with MiXCR, one entry per CDR3 protein. The table shows some 370,000 distinct CDR3 sequences, with roughly a sixth occurring only once. Sequencing was performed on blood. Every receptor here comes from a woman in her twenties or thirties with Graves' hyperthyroidism that later progressed to Graves' ophthalmopathy.

The rearrangement links TRBV9 to TRBJ1-4; the D is unclear. The CDR3 runs to 13 residues. The germline V and J ends were trimmed by 0 bases and 10 bases, with 10 bases remaining between them. Germline V CDR1 and CDR2: SGDLS, YYNGEE. The CDR3 DNA follows: TGTGCCAGCAGCGTAGTATGGACGGGAAAACTGTTTTTT. This gives the protein CASSVVWTGKLFF.

This clonotype was seen a few times. The V gene is TRBV7-6, the J gene TRBJ2-3, with D maybe TRBD1 (6 bases). The length of the CDR3 is 14 residues. V gave up 5 bases and J gave up 11 bases, with 20 bases separating them. CDR1 and CDR2 from the germline V gene are SGHVS and FNYEAQ. The CDR3 loop is CASSEAQGRRGQYF. CDR3 nucleotides: TGTGCCAGCAGCGAGGCGCAGGGGAGACGGGGGCAGTATTTT.

V is TRBV29-1 and J is TRBJ1-2, with D tentatively TRBD1 (6 bases). V was clipped by 6 bases and J by 7 bases, with 18 bases between them. This CDR3 comprises 13 residues. Germline CDR1 and CDR2: SQVTM and ANQGSEA. CDR3 DNA: TGCAGCGTGGGGGAACAGGGTCAGGGTGGCTACACCTTC. Its translation is CSVGEQGQGGYTF.

This clonotype was seen only a few times. V and J are TRBV30 and TRBJ2-3; 7 nucleotides align to TRBD2. The junction had 6 bases not matched to a gene; V was cut back by 2 bases and J by 4 bases. This CDR3 has 14 amino acids. Germline-derived CDR1 and CDR2 are GTSNPN and SVGIG (reference sequence). The CDR3 loop reads CAWSWAGEADTQYF. The CDR3, as DNA: TGTGCCTGGAGTTGGGCGGGAGAGGCAGATACGCAGTATTTT.

The chain is built from TRBV3-1 and TRBJ2-7; TRBD2 might be the D (5 bases). Trimming stripped 1 base from V and 6 bases from J, with 7 bases between. Per the germline V gene, CDR1 is LGHDT and CDR2 is YNNKEL (reference sequence). The CDR3 sequence is 12 residues long. The CDR3 protein is CASSQVSVEQYF. The CDR3 nucleotides are TGTGCCAGCAGCCAAGTTAGCGTCGAGCAGTACTTC.

Many counts were recorded for this clonotype. V is TRBV15 and J is TRBJ1-6; D gene uncertain. V was clipped by 2 bases and J by 4 bases, with 9 bases between them. Germline V CDR1 and CDR2: LNHNV, YYDKDF (reference sequence). The CDR3 loop spans 15 amino acids. The CDR3 is CATSRSGSYNSPLHF. CDR3 DNA: TGTGCCACCAGCAGATCCGGGAGTTATAATTCACCCCTCCACTTT.

The chain recombines TRBV19 with TRBJ1-1; D call uncertain. The CDR3 has 12 amino acids. V was shortened by 3 bases and J by 10 bases, with 12 bases between the two germline ends. CDR1 and CDR2 from the germline V gene are LNHDA and SQIVND (reference sequence). The CDR3 DNA sequence: TGTGCCAGTAGTATGTCCCAAGTCGGAGCTTTCTTT. As protein: CASSMSQVGAFF.